The text below deals with one TCR beta chain. The germline V gene has CDR1 ENHRY and CDR2 SYGVKD. The CDR3 is 19 amino acids. Trimming removed 6 bases from V and 1 base from J; junction bases left unmatched: 13. These data belong to a study of control samples from healthy donors and cancer patients. Measured with immunoSEQ multiplex PCR; TCRdb has only the in-frame clones, and not every one. The sample includes some 90,000 clones, roughly 91% seen only once; the top ten take around 7.6%. Material: blood. This TCR was sampled from a woman aged 60-75 years in good health. V gene TRBV10-3 combines with J gene TRBJ1-5, with 12 bases aligning to TRBD1. The CDR3 DNA reads TGTGCCATCAGGATCCGGGACAGGGGGCGGGTAGAAAGCAATCAGCCCCAGCATTTT. Protein: CAIRIRDRGRVESNQPQHF.